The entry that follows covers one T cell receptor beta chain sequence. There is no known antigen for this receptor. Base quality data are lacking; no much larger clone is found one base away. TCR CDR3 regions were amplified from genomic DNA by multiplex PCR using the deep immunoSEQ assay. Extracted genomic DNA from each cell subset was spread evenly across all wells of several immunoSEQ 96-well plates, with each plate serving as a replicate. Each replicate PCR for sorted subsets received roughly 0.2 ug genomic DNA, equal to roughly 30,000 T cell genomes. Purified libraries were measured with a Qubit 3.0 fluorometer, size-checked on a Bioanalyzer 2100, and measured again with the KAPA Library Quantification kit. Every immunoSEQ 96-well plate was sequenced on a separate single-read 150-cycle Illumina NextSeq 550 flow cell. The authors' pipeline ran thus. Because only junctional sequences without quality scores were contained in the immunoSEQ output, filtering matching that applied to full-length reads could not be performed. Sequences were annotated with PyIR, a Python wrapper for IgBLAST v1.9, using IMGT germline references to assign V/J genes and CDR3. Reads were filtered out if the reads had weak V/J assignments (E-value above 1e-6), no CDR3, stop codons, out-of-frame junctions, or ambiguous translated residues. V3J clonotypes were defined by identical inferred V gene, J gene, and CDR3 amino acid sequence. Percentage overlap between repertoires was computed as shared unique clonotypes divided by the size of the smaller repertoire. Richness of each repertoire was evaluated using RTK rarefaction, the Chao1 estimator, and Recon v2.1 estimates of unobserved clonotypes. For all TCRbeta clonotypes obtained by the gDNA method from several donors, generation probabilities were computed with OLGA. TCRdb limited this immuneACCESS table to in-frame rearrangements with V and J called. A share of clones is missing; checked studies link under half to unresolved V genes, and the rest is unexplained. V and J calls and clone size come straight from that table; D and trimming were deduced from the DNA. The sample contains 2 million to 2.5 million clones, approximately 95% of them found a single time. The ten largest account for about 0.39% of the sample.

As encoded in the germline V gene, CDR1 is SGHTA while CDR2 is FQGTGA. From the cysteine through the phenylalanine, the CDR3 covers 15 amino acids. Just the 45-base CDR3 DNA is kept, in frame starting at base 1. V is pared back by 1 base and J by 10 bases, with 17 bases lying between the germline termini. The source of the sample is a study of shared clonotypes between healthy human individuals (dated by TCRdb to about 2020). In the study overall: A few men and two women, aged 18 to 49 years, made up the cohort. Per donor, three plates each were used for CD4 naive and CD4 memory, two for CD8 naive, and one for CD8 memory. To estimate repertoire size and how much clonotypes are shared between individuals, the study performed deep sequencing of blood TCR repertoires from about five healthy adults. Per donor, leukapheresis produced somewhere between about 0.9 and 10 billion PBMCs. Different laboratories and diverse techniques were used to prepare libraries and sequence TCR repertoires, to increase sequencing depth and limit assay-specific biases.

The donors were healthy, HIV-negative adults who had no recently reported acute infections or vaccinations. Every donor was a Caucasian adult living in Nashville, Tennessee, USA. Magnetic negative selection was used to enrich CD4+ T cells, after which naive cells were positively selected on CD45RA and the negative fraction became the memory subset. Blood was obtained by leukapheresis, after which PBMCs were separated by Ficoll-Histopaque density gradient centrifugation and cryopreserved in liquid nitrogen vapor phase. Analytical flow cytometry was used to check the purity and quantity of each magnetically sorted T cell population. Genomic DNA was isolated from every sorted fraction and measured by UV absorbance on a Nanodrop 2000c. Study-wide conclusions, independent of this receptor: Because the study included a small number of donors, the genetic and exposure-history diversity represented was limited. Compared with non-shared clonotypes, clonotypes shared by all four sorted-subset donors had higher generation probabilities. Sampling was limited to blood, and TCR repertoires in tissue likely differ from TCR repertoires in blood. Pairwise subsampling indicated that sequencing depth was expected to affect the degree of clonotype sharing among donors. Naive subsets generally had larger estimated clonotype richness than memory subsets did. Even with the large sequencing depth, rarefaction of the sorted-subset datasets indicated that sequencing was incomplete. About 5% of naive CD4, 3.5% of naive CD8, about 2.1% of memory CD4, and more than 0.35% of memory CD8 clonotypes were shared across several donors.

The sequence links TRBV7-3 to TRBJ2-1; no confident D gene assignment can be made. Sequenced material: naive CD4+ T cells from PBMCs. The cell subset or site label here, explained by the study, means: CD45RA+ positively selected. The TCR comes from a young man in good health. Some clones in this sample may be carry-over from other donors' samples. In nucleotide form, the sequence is TGTGCCAGCAGCTTAAATCTGATCAGGATAGGGGAGCAGTTCTTC. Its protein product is CASSLNLIRIGEQFF.